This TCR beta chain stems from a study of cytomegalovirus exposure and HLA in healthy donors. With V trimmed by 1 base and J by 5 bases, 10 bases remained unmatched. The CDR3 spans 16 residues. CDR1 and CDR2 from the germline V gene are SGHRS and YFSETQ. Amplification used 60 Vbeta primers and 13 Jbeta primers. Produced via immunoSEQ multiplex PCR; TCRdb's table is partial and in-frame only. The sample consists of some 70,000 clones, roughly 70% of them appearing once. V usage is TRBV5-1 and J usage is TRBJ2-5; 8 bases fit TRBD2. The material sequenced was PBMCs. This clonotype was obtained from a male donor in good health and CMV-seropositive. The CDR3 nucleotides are TGCGCCAGCAGCTTGCGTGCTAGCGGGCGAGCGGAGACCCAGTACTTC. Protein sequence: CASSLRASGRAETQYF.